Below, 23 T cell receptor beta chains from the same sample are listed, as sequenced in a study of identical twins' blood T cells. TCRdb recomputed calls from the 5' RACE reads with MiXCR, one row per CDR3 protein. Altogether a few hundred thousand distinct CDR3 sequences are present, over 25% being singletons, with the ten largest covering about 6%. Sample: PBMCs. Receptors were obtained from a woman aged 18-55 years in good health.

The rearrangement links TRBV3-1 to TRBJ2-1; D unclear. The CDR3 is 14 amino acids. Trimming cost V 2 bases and J 0 bases, with 5 bases left between them. Germline CDR1 and CDR2: LGHDT and YNNKEL (reference sequence). CDR3 nucleotides: TGTGCCAGCAGCCAAAAGGTCTCCTACAATGAGCAGTTCTTC. It yields the protein CASSQKVSYNEQFF.

This clonotype was counted a few times. The CDR3 DNA reads as TGTGCCAGCAGCTTCCTGTTAAGCACTGAAGCTTTCTTT. The encoded protein is CASSFLLSTEAFF. This chain links TRBV3-1 with TRBJ1-1; D remains unclear. The CDR3 length is 13 residues. Per the germline V gene, CDR1 is LGHDT and CDR2 is YNNKEL (reference sequence). Trimming shortened V by 5 bases and J by 4 bases, and 11 bases separated the two germline ends.

This clonotype was counted many times. The chain combines TRBV30 with TRBJ2-3, with D unresolved. This CDR3 spans 13 amino acids. The V gene lost 8 bases and the J gene lost 3 bases, with 15 bases spanning the gap. Per the germline V gene, CDR1 is GTSNPN and CDR2 is SVGIG (reference sequence). CDR3 loop: CARAAQATDTQYF. The CDR3 DNA reads TGTGCCCGGGCGGCCCAGGCGACAGATACGCAGTATTTT.

The rearrangement links TRBV12-3 or TRBV12-4 to TRBJ2-7, with D unclear. V was pared by 5 bases and J by 2 bases, with 13 bases between. The CDR3 contains 14 residues. CDR3: CASSARRRTYEQYF. The CDR3 DNA is TGTGCCAGCAGTGCCCGGCGGAGAACCTACGAGCAGTACTTC.

The chain has TRBV5-1 and TRBJ1-2, with 7 positions matching TRBD1. Germline CDR1 SGHRS, CDR2 YFSETQ. The CDR3 is made up of 16 amino acids. J gave up 1 base and V 6 bases, and 12 bases lay outside the gene matches. CDR3 sequence (DNA): TGCGCCAGCATGCTCGGGTGGACAGGCGGTAACTATGGCTACACCTTC. This codes for CASMLGWTGGNYGYTF.

This clonotype was detected a few times. V and J are TRBV6-5 and TRBJ2-3; 10 bases align to TRBD1. From germline, CDR1 is MNHEY and CDR2 SVGAGI. V dropped 4 bases and J dropped 5; count of bases not matched to a gene: 3. CDR3 length: 14 amino acids. In DNA, the CDR3 is TGTGCCAGCAGTTTAGGACAGGGGGTAGATACGCAGTATTTT. Encoded protein: CASSLGQGVDTQYF.

The rearrangement joins TRBV12-5 to TRBJ1-2; D gene uncertain. The CDR3 runs to 13 residues. The V gene lost 3 bases and the J gene lost 4 bases, with 9 bases spanning the gap. CDR1 is LGHNT and CDR2 is FRNRAP in the germline V gene. CDR3 protein: CASGLSVAYGYTF. CDR3 DNA sequence: TGTGCTAGTGGTTTAAGTGTGGCCTATGGCTACACCTTC.

V and J are TRBV7-9 and TRBJ2-1; no firm D call. The germline V gene has CDR1 SEHNR and CDR2 FQNEAQ (reference sequence). This CDR3 is 10 amino acids long. V dropped 7 bases and J dropped 7 bases, with 5 bases sitting between them. CDR3 sequence: CASKSNEQFF. Here the CDR3 DNA reads TGTGCCAGCAAATCTAATGAGCAGTTCTTC.

Only a few counts were recorded for this clonotype. The chain is built from TRBV5-1 and TRBJ2-4; tentatively, D is TRBD1 (5 bases). CDR3 length: 15 residues. V gave up 2 bases and J gave up 2 bases, with 11 bases separating them. Germline V gene data show CDR1 as SGHRS and CDR2 as YFSETQ. CDR3 in amino acids: CASSLAGITKNIQYF. Written as DNA, the CDR3 is TGCGCCAGCAGCTTAGCAGGGATAACCAAAAACATTCAGTACTTC.

The sample holds a few counts of this clonotype. The rearrangement uses TRBV20-1 and TRBJ2-2; D is unresolved. Trimming took off 2 bases at V and 4 bases at J, with 5 bases between the two ends. CDR1 and CDR2 from the germline V gene are DFQATT and SNEGSKA (reference sequence). There are 12 residues in the CDR3. CDR3 loop: CSARRGTGELFF. The CDR3 region has the DNA TGCAGTGCTAGAAGAGGCACCGGGGAGCTGTTTTTT.

This clonotype has just one count. The chain is built from TRBV5-4 and TRBJ1-2; D is possibly TRBD1 (5 bases). Germline V gene sequence: CDR1 SGHNT, CDR2 YYREEE (reference sequence). The CDR3 has 13 amino acids. V was clipped by 4 bases and J by 7 bases, with 14 bases between them. The CDR3 DNA follows: TGTGCCAGCAGCGTCCCAGGGTGGGGTGGCTACACCTTC. Its protein product is CASSVPGWGGYTF.

The sample holds a few counts of this clonotype. This chain links TRBV10-2 with TRBJ2-1; 10 bases are a match to TRBD2. Germline V gene lookup returns CDR1 WSHSY and CDR2 SAAADI. V gave up 2 bases and J gave up 7 bases; unmatched junction bases: 2. This CDR3 comprises 14 residues. The CDR3 region is CASSERGLANEQFF. CDR3 DNA: TGCGCCAGCAGTGAGAGGGGACTAGCGAATGAGCAGTTCTTC.

The sample holds a few counts of this clonotype. The chain links TRBV12-5 to TRBJ2-7; no definite D call. The V gene's germline CDR1 is LGHNT and CDR2 FRNRAP. Trimming pared 7 bases from V and 2 bases from J, leaving 6 bases between. The CDR3 runs 11 residues. CDR3 coding DNA: TGTGCTAGTGCCGACACCTACGAGCAGTACTTC. Its protein is CASADTYEQYF.

The DNA for the CDR3 is TGTGCCAGCAGAATCACTAGCGGGGTATACAATGAGCAGTTCTTC. Its protein is CASRITSGVYNEQFF. This chain connects TRBV2 to TRBJ2-1; TRBD2 aligns across 10 bases. The germline V gene has CDR1 SNHLY and CDR2 FYNNEI. The CDR3 consists of 15 residues. Trimming at V came to 6 bases and at J to 4 bases, leaving 6 bases not matched to a gene.

This clonotype was observed a handful of times. This chain joins TRBV12-3 or TRBV12-4 and TRBJ2-7; D not resolved. This CDR3 has 12 residues. V was shortened by 4 bases and J by 5 bases, with 9 bases between the two germline ends. Written as DNA, the CDR3 is TGTGCCAGCAGTTCCGAGAACCACGAGCAGTACTTC. Translating gives CASSSENHEQYF.

This clonotype was seen once. A much more abundant neighbour one base away suggests this may be a read error. The V gene is TRBV6-5, the J gene TRBJ2-1, with 8 bases lining up with TRBD2. The CDR3 runs 12 residues. Germline CDR1 reads MNHEY; CDR2 reads SVGAGI. CDR3: CDSSYERTSWLF. CDR3 nucleotides: TGTGACAGCAGTTACGAAAGGACTAGCTGGCTCTTC.

The chain recombines TRBV10-3 with TRBJ1-3; a weak D match, TRBD1 (6 bases). CDR1 is ENHRY and CDR2 is SYGVKD in the germline V gene. Trimming stripped 10 bases from V and 3 bases from J, with 13 bases between. CDR3 length: 13 residues. This chain's CDR3 is CATHRVGGNTIYF. CDR3 bases: TGTGCCACCCACAGGGTGGGTGGAAACACCATATATTTT.

The chain has TRBV9 and TRBJ2-7, with TRBD2 as a possible D gene (5 bases). Germline CDR1 is SGDLS and CDR2 is YYNGEE. V was cut by 5 bases and J by 4 bases, with 16 bases left in between. The CDR3 length is 14 residues. The CDR3 is CASSPGLTGYEQYF. The CDR3 DNA reads as TGTGCCAGCAGTCCCGGGTTGACGGGGTACGAGCAGTACTTC. The whole variable domain, remainder taken from reference TRBV9 and TRBJ2-7, is DSGVTQTPKHLITATGQRVTLRCSPRSGDLSVYWYQQSLDQGLQFLIQYYNGEERAKGNILERFSAQQFPDLHSELNLSSLELGDSALYFCASSPGLTGYEQYFGPGTRLTVT.

The chain uses TRBV20-1 and TRBJ2-5; 9 bases match TRBD1. The CDR3 has 14 amino acids. The V and J ends lost 6 bases and 3 bases, in that order; junction bases with no gene match: 8. Germline CDR1 DFQATT, CDR2 SNEGSKA (reference sequence). The CDR3 sequence is CSAFYGTGKETQYF. As DNA, the CDR3 is TGCAGTGCCTTTTACGGGACAGGGAAAGAGACCCAGTACTTC.

The chain is built from TRBV5-1 and TRBJ2-1; D not resolved. V lost 0 bases and J 1 base, leaving 8 bases between the germline ends. The CDR3 runs to 15 residues. Germline-derived CDR1 and CDR2 are SGHRS and YFSETQ. The CDR3 DNA follows: TGCGCCAGCAGCTTGGCCCCAGAATCCTACAATGAGCAGTTCTTC. Translated: CASSLAPESYNEQFF. Supplemented by reference TRBV5-1 and TRBJ2-1, the full variable domain reads KAGVTQTPRYLIKTRGQQVTLSCSPISGHRSVSWYQQTPGQGLQFLFEYFSETQRNKGNFPGRFSGRQFSNSRSEMNVSTLELGDSALYLCASSLAPESYNEQFFGPGTRLTVL.

The chain carries TRBV11-1 and TRBJ2-1; unclear D gene. In germline, CDR1 is SGHAT, CDR2 FQDESV (reference sequence). The CDR3 has 12 residues. Deletions cut 5 bases from V and 7 bases from J, with 9 bases between. As DNA, the CDR3 is TGTGCCAGCAGCCACGGAGATAATGAGCAGTTCTTC. Translating it yields CASSHGDNEQFF.

The chain links TRBV24-1 to TRBJ2-3; D gene uncertain. CDR1 and CDR2 from the germline V gene are KGHDR and SFDVKD. V lost 9 bases, J lost 0 bases, and 12 bases lay in between. This CDR3 region has 14 residues. The CDR3 DNA reads as TGTGCCACCGCGTCGGCGGCTAGCACAGATACGCAGTATTTT. Translation: CATASAASTDTQYF.

The rearrangement joins TRBV20-1 to TRBJ1-2, with TRBD1 identical over 7 bases. This CDR3 has 14 residues. J gave up 7 bases and V 3 bases, and 11 bases lay outside the gene matches. CDR1 is DFQATT and CDR2 is SNEGSKA in the germline V gene (reference sequence). In DNA form, the CDR3 reads TGCAGTGCTAGGGATCCGGGACAGAGGTTTGGCTACACCTTC. Translated, it gives CSARDPGQRFGYTF.